This is a list of T cell receptor beta chains from one sample in a study of T cell responses to AZD1222 COVID-19 vaccine. TCRdb's table, derived via immunoSEQ multiplex PCR, lists solely in-frame clones and lacks some. The profile shows about 90,000 clones, 65% to 90% of them singletons. The sample was peripheral blood, taken on day 0 of AZD1222 vaccination. These receptors were collected from an adult in good health. CDR3s include the opening cysteine and the closing phenylalanine or tryptophan. Each record gives: J gene, V gene, CDR3 length, clone size, D gene, CDR3 DNA, CDR3 protein. The D gene is left open where the match is weak. Clone size is shown for a subset of rows, as once, few, many or a class of expanded clone.

j_call: TRBJ2-7
v_call: TRBV7-9
cdr3_length: 11
clone_size: .
d_call: .
cdr3_nt: TGTGCCAGCAGCCTTTTTGGCGAGCAGTACTTC
cdr3_aa: CASSLFGEQYF

j_call: TRBJ1-4
v_call: TRBV28
cdr3_length: 14
clone_size: .
d_call: .
cdr3_nt: TGTGCCAGCTCCGCCGCGGGGCAGGGACAAAAACTGTTTTTT
cdr3_aa: CASSAAGQGQKLFF

j_call: TRBJ2-1
v_call: TRBV27
cdr3_length: 13
clone_size: .
d_call: .
cdr3_nt: TGTGCCAGCAGTATCGGACTAAACAATGAGCAGTTCTTC
cdr3_aa: CASSIGLNNEQFF

j_call: TRBJ1-5
v_call: TRBV10-2
cdr3_length: 15
clone_size: .
d_call: TRBD1
cdr3_nt: TGCGCCAGCAGTGAGTCGGGGACAGGGTATGGGCCCCAGCATTTT
cdr3_aa: CASSESGTGYGPQHF

j_call: TRBJ1-2
v_call: TRBV24-1
cdr3_length: 13
clone_size: .
d_call: .
cdr3_nt: TGTGCCACCAGCGACGAAGCAGGTCATGGCTACACCTTC
cdr3_aa: CATSDEAGHGYTF

j_call: TRBJ1-5
v_call: TRBV6-4
cdr3_length: 15
clone_size: .
d_call: TRBD1
cdr3_nt: TGTGCCAGCAGTCCCGGGACAGAAGGGAATCAGCCCCAGCATTTT
cdr3_aa: CASSPGTEGNQPQHF

j_call: TRBJ2-1
v_call: TRBV6-9
cdr3_length: 18
clone_size: .
d_call: TRBD2
cdr3_nt: TGTGCCAGATTTCCGGGACTAGCGGAGAGGTTACCACACAATGAGCAGTTCTTC
cdr3_aa: CARFPGLAERLPHNEQFF

j_call: TRBJ1-1
v_call: TRBV7-2
cdr3_length: 15
clone_size: .
d_call: .
cdr3_nt: TGTGCCAGCAGCTTATGGTCAGGGATTGGGACTGAAGCTTTCTTT
cdr3_aa: CASSLWSGIGTEAFF

j_call: TRBJ2-7
v_call: TRBV28
cdr3_length: 13
clone_size: .
d_call: TRBD1
cdr3_nt: TGTGCCACTACAGGGGTATCCCCCTACGAGCAGTACTTC
cdr3_aa: CATTGVSPYEQYF

j_call: TRBJ2-3
v_call: TRBV6-5
cdr3_length: 16
clone_size: .
d_call: .
cdr3_nt: TGTGCCAGCAGTTACTCTTACGGGAGTGGCACAGATACGCAGTATTTT
cdr3_aa: CASSYSYGSGTDTQYF

j_call: TRBJ2-1
v_call: TRBV7-3
cdr3_length: 14
clone_size: once
d_call: TRBD1
cdr3_nt: TGTGCCAGCAGCCCTGGACAGGGTGCCTATGAGCAGTTCTTC
cdr3_aa: CASSPGQGAYEQFF

j_call: TRBJ2-3
v_call: TRBV6-5
cdr3_length: 15
clone_size: .
d_call: TRBD1
cdr3_nt: TGTGCCAGCAGTACAGACAGGGGGAACACAGATACGCAGTATTTT
cdr3_aa: CASSTDRGNTDTQYF

j_call: TRBJ1-2
v_call: TRBV29-1
cdr3_length: 12
clone_size: .
d_call: TRBD1
cdr3_nt: TGCGGAACTTCAGGGGGTACTGGTGGCTACACCTTC
cdr3_aa: CGTSGGTGGYTF

j_call: TRBJ2-7
v_call: TRBV7-2
cdr3_length: 15
clone_size: .
d_call: .
cdr3_nt: TGTGCCAGCAGCTTCGGAGTTGACTCCCCCTACGAGCAGTACTTC
cdr3_aa: CASSFGVDSPYEQYF

j_call: TRBJ1-5
v_call: TRBV10-3
cdr3_length: 14
clone_size: .
d_call: TRBD1
cdr3_nt: TGTGCCATCAGTGAGGCAGGGGGCGGCCAGCCCCAGCATTTT
cdr3_aa: CAISEAGGGQPQHF

j_call: TRBJ2-7
v_call: TRBV19
cdr3_length: 15
clone_size: .
d_call: TRBD2
cdr3_nt: TGTGCCAGTAGTATAAGCGGGAGGTACCAATACGAGCAGTACTTC
cdr3_aa: CASSISGRYQYEQYF

j_call: TRBJ2-1
v_call: TRBV9
cdr3_length: 18
clone_size: .
d_call: TRBD2
cdr3_nt: TGTGCCAGCAGCGCTTCCTCGACTAGCGGGAGTAGCTACAATGAGCAGTTCTTC
cdr3_aa: CASSASSTSGSSYNEQFF

j_call: TRBJ1-1
v_call: TRBV4-1
cdr3_length: 15
clone_size: .
d_call: TRBD1
cdr3_nt: TGCGCCAGCAGCCAAGCAATCGACAGGGTCACTGAAGCTTTCTTT
cdr3_aa: CASSQAIDRVTEAFF

j_call: TRBJ2-5
v_call: TRBV2
cdr3_length: 16
clone_size: .
d_call: TRBD2
cdr3_nt: TGTGCCAGCAGGGAAACTAGCGGGAGACAGGGAAAGACCCAGTACTTC
cdr3_aa: CASRETSGRQGKTQYF

j_call: TRBJ2-1
v_call: TRBV7-9
cdr3_length: 16
clone_size: .
d_call: TRBD2
cdr3_nt: TGTGCCAGCAGCCTCTGGCCGGTTCTAGCGGCCAATGAGCAGTTCTTC
cdr3_aa: CASSLWPVLAANEQFF

j_call: TRBJ1-1
v_call: TRBV4-2
cdr3_length: 13
clone_size: .
d_call: .
cdr3_nt: TGTGCCAGCAGCCCGCGCGGGGGAACTGAAGCTTTCTTT
cdr3_aa: CASSPRGGTEAFF

j_call: TRBJ2-1
v_call: TRBV28
cdr3_length: 17
clone_size: .
d_call: .
cdr3_nt: TGTGCCAGCAGTTTTAAGTTCGGGCAGACCCTCTACAATGAGCAGTTCTTC
cdr3_aa: CASSFKFGQTLYNEQFF

j_call: TRBJ2-5
v_call: TRBV6-2/TRBV6-3
cdr3_length: 14
clone_size: .
d_call: TRBD2
cdr3_nt: TGTGCCAGCAGTTCAAGCGGGAGGGCGAAGACCCAGTACTTC
cdr3_aa: CASSSSGRAKTQYF

j_call: TRBJ2-5
v_call: TRBV5-1
cdr3_length: 12
clone_size: .
d_call: .
cdr3_nt: TGCGCCAGCAGCTCGGTCGGGGAGACCCAGTACTTC
cdr3_aa: CASSSVGETQYF

j_call: TRBJ1-4
v_call: TRBV7-8
cdr3_length: 16
clone_size: .
d_call: .
cdr3_nt: TGTGCCAGCAGCTCGTTAACAGGGTCTGGGGGTGAAAAACTGTTTTTT
cdr3_aa: CASSSLTGSGGEKLFF